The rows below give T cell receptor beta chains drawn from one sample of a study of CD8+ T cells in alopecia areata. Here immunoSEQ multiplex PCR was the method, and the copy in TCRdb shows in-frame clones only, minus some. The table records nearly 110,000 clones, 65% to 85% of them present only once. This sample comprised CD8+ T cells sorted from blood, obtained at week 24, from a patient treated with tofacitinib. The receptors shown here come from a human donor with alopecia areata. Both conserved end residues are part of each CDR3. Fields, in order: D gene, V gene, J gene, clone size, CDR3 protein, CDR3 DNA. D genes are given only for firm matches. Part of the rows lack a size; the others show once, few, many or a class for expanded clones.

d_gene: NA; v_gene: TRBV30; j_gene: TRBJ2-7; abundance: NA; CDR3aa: CAWMATYEQYF; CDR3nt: TGTGCCTGGATGGCGACTTACGAGCAGTACTTC
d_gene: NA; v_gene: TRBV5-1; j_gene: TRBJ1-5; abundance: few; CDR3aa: CASSLGSDNQPQHF; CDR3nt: TGCGCCAGCAGCTTGGGTTCTGATAATCAGCCCCAGCATTTT
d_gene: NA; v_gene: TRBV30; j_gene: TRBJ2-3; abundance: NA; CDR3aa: CAWSVLGPDTQYF; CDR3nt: TGTGCCTGGAGTGTCCTGGGCCCAGATACGCAGTATTTT
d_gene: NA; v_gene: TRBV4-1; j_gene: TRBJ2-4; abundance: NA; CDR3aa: CASSQGQGRDIQYF; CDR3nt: TGCGCCAGCAGCCAAGGGCAGGGGAGGGACATTCAGTACTTC
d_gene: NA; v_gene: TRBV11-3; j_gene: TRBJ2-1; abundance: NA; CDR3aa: CASSSLGSDNEQFF; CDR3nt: TGTGCCAGCAGCTCTCTGGGCAGTGACAATGAGCAGTTCTTC
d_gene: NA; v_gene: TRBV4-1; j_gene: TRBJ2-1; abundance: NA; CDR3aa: CASSEAVYNEQFF; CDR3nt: TGCGCCAGCAGCGAGGCAGTATACAATGAGCAGTTCTTC
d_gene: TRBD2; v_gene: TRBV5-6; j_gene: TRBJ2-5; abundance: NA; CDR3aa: CASSLAGGGLETQYF; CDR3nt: TGTGCCAGCAGCTTGGCGGGAGGCGGGTTAGAGACCCAGTACTTC
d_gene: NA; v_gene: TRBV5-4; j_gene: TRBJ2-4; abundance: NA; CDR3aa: CASSLRTAKNIQYF; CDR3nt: TGTGCCAGCAGCCTCAGGACAGCCAAAAACATTCAGTACTTC
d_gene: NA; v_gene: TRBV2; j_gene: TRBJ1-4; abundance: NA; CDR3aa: CARGGISSQMGKLFF; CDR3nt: TGTGCCAGGGGAGGCATCTCGTCCCAAATGGGAAAACTGTTTTTT
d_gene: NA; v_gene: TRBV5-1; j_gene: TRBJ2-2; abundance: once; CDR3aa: CATRFVDGELFF; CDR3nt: TGCGCCACCCGCTTTGTGGACGGGGAGCTGTTTTTT
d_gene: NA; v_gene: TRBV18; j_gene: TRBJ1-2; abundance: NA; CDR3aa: CASSPDGQFTPYGYTF; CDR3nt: TGTGCCAGCTCACCCGACGGACAGTTTACGCCCTATGGCTACACCTTC
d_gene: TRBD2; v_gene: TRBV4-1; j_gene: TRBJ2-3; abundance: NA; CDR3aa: CASRPPGLERGTDTQYF; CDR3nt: TGCGCCAGCAGACCCCCGGGACTAGAAAGGGGCACAGATACGCAGTATTTT
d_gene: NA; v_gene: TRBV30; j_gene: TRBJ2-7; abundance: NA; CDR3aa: CASDGDSYEQYF; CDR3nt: TGTGCCTCGGACGGGGACTCCTACGAGCAGTACTTC
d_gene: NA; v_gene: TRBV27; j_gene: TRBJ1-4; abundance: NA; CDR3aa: CASSLGQGINEKLFF; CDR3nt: TGTGCCAGCAGTTTAGGTCAGGGAATTAATGAAAAACTGTTTTTT
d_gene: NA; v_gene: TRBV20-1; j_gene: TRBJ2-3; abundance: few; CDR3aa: CSARVDTQYF; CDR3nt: TGCAGTGCGAGAGTAGATACGCAGTATTTT